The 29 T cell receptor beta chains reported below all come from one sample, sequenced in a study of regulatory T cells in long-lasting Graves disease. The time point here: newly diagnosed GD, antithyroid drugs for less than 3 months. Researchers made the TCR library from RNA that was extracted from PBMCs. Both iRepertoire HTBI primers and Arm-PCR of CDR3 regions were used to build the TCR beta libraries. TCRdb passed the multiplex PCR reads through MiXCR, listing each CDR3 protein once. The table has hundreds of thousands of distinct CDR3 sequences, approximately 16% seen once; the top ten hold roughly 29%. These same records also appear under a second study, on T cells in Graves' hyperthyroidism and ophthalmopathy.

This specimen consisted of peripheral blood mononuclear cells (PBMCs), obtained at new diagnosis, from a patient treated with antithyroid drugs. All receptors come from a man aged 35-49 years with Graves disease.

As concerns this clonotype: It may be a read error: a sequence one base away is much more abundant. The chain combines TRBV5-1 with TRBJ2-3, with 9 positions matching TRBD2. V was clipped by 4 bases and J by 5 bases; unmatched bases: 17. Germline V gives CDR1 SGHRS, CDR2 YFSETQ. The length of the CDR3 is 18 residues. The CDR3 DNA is TGCGCCAGCAGCAAAGGAGAACTCAGCGGGGGGACCGGAGATACGCAGTATTTT. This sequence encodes CASSKGELSGGTGDTQYF.

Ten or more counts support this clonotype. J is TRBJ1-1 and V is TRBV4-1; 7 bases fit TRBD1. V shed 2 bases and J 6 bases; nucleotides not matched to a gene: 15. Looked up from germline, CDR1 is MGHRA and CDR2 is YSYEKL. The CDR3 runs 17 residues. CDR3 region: CASSQRPQGGLFAEAFF. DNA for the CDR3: TGCGCCAGCAGCCAACGGCCCCAGGGGGGGCTTTTCGCTGAAGCTTTCTTT.

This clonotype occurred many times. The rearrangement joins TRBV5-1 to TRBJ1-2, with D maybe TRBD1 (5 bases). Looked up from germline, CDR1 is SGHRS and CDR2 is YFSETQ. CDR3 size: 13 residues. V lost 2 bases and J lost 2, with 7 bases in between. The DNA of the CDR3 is TGCGCCAGCAGCTTCTGGACAAACTATGGCTACACCTTC. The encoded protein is CASSFWTNYGYTF.

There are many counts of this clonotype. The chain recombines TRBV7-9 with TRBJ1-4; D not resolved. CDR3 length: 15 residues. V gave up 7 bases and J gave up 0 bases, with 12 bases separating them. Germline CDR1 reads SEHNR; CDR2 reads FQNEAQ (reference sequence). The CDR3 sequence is CASIRDGATNEKLFF. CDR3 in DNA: TGTGCCAGCATCCGGGATGGTGCAACTAATGAAAAACTGTTTTTT. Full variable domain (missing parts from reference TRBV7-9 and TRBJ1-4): DTGVSQNPRHKITKRGQNVTFRCDPISEHNRLYWYRQTLGQGPEFLTYFQNEAQLEKSRLLSDRFSAERPKGSFSTLEIQRTEQGDSAMYLCASIRDGATNEKLFFGSGTQLSVL.

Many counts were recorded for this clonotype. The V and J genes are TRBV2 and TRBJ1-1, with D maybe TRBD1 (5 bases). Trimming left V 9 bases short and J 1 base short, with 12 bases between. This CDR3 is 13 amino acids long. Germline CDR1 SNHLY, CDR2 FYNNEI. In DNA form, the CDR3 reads TGTGCCAGTTGGGGGGAGAGGAACACTGAAGCTTTCTTT. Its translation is CASWGERNTEAFF.

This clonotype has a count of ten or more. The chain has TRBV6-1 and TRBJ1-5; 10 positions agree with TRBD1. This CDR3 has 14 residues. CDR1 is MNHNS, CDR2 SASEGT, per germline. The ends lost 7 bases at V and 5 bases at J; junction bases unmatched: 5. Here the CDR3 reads CASITTGGYQPQHF. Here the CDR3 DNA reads TGTGCCAGCATAACGACAGGGGGCTATCAGCCCCAGCATTTT.

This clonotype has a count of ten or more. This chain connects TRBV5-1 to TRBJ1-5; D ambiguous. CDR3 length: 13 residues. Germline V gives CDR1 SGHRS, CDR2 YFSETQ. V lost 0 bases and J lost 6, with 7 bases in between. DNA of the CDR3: TGCGCCAGCAGCTTGGAGGGCCCTCAGCCCCAGCATTTT. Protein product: CASSLEGPQPQHF.

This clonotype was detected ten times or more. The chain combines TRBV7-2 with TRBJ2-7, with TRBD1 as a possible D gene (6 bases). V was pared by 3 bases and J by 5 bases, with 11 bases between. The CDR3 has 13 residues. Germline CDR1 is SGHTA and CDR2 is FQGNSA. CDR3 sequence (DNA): TGTGCCAGCAGCTTTGTCCAGGGGAACGAGCAGTACTTC. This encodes CASSFVQGNEQYF.

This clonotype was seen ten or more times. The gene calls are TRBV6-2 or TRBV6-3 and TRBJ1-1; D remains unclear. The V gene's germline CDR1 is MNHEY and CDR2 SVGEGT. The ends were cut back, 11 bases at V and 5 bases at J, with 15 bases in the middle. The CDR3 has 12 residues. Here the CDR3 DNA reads TGTGCCGCGGGGTCGGCAGTAACTGAAGCTTTCTTT. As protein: CAAGSAVTEAFF.

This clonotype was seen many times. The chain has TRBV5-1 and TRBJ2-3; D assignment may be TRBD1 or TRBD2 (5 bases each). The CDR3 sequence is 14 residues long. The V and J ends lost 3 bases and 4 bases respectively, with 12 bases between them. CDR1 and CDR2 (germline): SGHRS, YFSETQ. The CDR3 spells CASSWGTVADTQYF. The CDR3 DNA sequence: TGCGCCAGCAGCTGGGGGACGGTGGCAGATACGCAGTATTTT.

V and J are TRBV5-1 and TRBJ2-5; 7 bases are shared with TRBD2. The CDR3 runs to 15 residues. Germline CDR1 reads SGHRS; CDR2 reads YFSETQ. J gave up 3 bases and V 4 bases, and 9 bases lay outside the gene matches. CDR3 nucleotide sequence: TGCGCCAGCAGCGAGTTAGCGGGTCCCGAAGAGACCCAGTACTTC. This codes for CASSELAGPEETQYF.

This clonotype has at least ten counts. The CDR3 reads CASSLAQGGVDGYTF. CDR3 sequence (DNA): TGTGCCAGCAGCTTAGCCCAGGGAGGAGTAGATGGCTACACCTTC. This rearrangement joins TRBV7-2 to TRBJ1-2, with D possibly being TRBD1 (5 bases). Deletions cut 0 bases from V and 6 bases from J, with 14 bases between. CDR1 SGHTA and CDR2 FQGNSA come from the germline V gene. The CDR3 runs to 15 residues. Full variable domain (missing parts from reference TRBV7-2 and TRBJ1-2): GAGVSQSPSNKVTEKGKDVELRCDPISGHTALYWYRQSLGQGLEFLIYFQGNSAPDKSGLPSDRFSAERTGGSVSTLTIQRTQQEDSAVYLCASSLAQGGVDGYTFGSGTRLTVV.

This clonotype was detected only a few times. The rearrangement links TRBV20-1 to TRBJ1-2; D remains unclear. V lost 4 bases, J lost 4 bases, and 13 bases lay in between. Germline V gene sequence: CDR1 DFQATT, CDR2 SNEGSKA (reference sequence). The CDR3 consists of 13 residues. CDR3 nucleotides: TGCAGTGCTACCGGGGTAGGCCTCTATGGCTACACCTTC. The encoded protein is CSATGVGLYGYTF.

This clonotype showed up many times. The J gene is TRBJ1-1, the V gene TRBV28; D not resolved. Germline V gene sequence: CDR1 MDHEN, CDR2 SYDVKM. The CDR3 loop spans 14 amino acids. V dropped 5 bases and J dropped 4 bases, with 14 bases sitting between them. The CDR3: CASSTYPSGTEAFF. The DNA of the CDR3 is TGTGCCAGCAGTACGTATCCTTCGGGCACTGAAGCTTTCTTT.

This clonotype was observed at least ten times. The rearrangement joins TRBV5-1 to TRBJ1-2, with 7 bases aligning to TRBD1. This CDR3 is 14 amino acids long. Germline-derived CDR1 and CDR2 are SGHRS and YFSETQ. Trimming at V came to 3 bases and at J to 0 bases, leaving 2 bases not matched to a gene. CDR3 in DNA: TGCGCCAGCAGCTCTGACAGGGCTAACTATGGCTACACCTTC. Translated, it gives CASSSDRANYGYTF.

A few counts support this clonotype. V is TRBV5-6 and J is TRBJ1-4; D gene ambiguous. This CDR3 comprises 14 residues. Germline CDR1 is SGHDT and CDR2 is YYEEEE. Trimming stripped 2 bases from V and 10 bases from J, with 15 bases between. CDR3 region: CASSLHSTWGKLFF. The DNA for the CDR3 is TGTGCCAGCAGCTTACATTCAACCTGGGGAAAACTGTTTTTT.

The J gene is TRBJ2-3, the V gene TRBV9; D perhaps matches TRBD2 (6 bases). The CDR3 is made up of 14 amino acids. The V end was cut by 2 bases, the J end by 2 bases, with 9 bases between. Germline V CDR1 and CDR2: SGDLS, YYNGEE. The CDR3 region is CASSVGSITDTQYF. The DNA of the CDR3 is TGTGCCAGCAGCGTCGGGAGCATCACAGATACGCAGTATTTT.

The CDR3 reads CASSLVGQAFSNQPQHF. Written as DNA, the CDR3 is TGTGCCAGCAGTTTGGTAGGCCAAGCATTTAGCAATCAGCCCCAGCATTTT. The chain links TRBV6-5 to TRBJ1-5; D is unclear. Germline V gene sequence: CDR1 MNHEY, CDR2 SVGAGI. V was trimmed by 4 bases and J by 0 bases, leaving 16 bases between them. CDR3 length: 17 amino acids.

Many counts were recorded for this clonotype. For the CDR3, the DNA is TGTGCCAGCAGTCCTCTTATACTCAGGGGGCTAGGCAAAAACATTCAGTACTTC. It is translated as CASSPLILRGLGKNIQYF. V usage is TRBV28 and J usage is TRBJ2-4, with 8 positions matching TRBD1. The length of the CDR3 is 18 residues. The germline V gene encodes CDR1 MDHEN and CDR2 SYDVKM. V was pared by 5 bases and J by 3 bases, with 15 bases of the junction left unmatched. Together with reference TRBV28 and TRBJ2-4, the CDR3 gives the full variable domain: DVKVTQSSRYLVKRTGEKVFLECVQDMDHENMFWYRQDPGLGLRLIYFSYDVKMKEKGDIPEGYSVSREKKERFSLILESASTNQTSMYLCASSPLILRGLGKNIQYFGAGTRLSVL.

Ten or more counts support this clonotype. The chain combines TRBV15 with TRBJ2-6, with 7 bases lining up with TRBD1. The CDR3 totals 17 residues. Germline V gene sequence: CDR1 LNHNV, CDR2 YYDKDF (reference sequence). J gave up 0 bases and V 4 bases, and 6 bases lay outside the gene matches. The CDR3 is CATSKETGISGANVLTF. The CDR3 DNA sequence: TGTGCCACCAGCAAGGAGACAGGGATCTCTGGGGCCAACGTCCTGACTTTC.

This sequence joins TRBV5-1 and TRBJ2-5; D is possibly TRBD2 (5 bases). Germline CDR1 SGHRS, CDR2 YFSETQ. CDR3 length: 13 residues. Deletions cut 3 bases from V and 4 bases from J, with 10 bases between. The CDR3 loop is CASSSGVRETQYF. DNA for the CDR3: TGCGCCAGCAGCTCCGGGGTCCGAGAGACCCAGTACTTC.

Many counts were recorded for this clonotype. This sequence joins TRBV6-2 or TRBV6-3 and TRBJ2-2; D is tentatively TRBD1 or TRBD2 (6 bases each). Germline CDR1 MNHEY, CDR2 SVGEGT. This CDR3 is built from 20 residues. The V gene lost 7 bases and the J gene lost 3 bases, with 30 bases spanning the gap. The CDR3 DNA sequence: TGTGCCAGCACTACTATTAGGGCGTGGGGGGCCCCTGAAGACACCGGGGAGCTGTTTTTT. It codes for CASTTIRAWGAPEDTGELFF.

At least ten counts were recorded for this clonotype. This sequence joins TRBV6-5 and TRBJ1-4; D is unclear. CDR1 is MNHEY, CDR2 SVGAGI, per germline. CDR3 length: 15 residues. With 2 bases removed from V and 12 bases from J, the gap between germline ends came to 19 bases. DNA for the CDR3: TGTGCCAGCAGTTACCGGACGGCCGGAGAGATGGAACTGTTTTTT. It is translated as CASSYRTAGEMELFF.

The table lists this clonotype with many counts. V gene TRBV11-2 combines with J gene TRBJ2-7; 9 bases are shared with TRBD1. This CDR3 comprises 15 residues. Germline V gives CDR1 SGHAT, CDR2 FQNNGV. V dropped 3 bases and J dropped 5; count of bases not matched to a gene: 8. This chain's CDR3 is CASSLMDRGPNEQYF. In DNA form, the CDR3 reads TGTGCCAGCAGCTTGATGGACAGGGGCCCCAACGAGCAGTACTTC.

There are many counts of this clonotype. The DNA for the CDR3 is TGCGCCAGCAGCTTGGTGGGTAGCTCCTATGGCTACACCTTC. Its translation: CASSLVGSSYGYTF. The chain combines TRBV5-1 with TRBJ1-2; D not certain. With 0 bases removed from V and 4 bases from J, the gap between germline ends came to 10 bases. This CDR3 has 14 residues. Germline CDR1 and CDR2: SGHRS and YFSETQ.

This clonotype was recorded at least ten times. As DNA, the CDR3 is TGTGCCAGCAGTGAACCCCTGCGGGCCCTCTACGAGCAGTACTTC. This encodes CASSEPLRALYEQYF. The genes are TRBV6-1 and TRBJ2-7, with D perhaps matching TRBD2 (5 bases). Germline assignment: CDR1 MNHNS and CDR2 SASEGT. V lost 2 bases and J 3 bases, leaving 14 bases between the germline ends. The CDR3 sequence is 15 residues long.

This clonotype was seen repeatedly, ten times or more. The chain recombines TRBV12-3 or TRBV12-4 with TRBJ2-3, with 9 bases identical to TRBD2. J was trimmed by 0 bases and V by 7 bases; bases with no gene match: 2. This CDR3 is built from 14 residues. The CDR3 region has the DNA TGTGCCAGCATGCTAGCGGGGAGCACAGATACGCAGTATTTT. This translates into CASMLAGSTDTQYF.

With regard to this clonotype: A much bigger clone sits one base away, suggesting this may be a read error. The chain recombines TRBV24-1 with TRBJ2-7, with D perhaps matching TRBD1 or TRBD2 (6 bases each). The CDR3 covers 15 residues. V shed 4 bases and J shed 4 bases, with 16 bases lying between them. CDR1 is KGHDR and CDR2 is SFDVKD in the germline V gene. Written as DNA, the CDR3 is TGTGCCACCAGTGACCTAACGGGGGCTCGGTACGAGCAGTACTTC. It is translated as CATSDLTGARYEQYF.

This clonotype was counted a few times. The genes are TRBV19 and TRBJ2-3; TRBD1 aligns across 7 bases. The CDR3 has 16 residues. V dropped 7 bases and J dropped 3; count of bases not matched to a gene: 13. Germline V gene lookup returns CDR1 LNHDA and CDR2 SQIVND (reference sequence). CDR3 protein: CASTSLRTGGTDTQYF. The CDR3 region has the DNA TGTGCCAGTACCTCACTCCGGACAGGCGGTACAGATACGCAGTATTTT.